This T cell receptor (beta chain) was recovered during a study of blood T cells in healthy people across ages. PCR was performed a second time for about 6 to 12 cycles using a sample-barcoded 5' primer and a J-beta primer mix. TCRdb reanalysed the 5' RACE reads using MiXCR and keeps one entry per CDR3 protein. The sample consists of about 690,000 distinct CDR3 sequences, approximately 40% of them appearing once. In its sample, this clonotype was seen many times. The sequencing sample was made of blood. This clonotype originated in a man older than 75 in good health.

The chain's CDR3 is CSARPTGISGELFF. DNA for the CDR3: TGCAGTGCTAGACCGACAGGAATATCCGGGGAGCTGTTTTTT. The V call is TRBV20-1, the J call TRBJ2-2; maybe TRBD1 (6 bases). The V end was cut by 2 bases, the J end by 6 bases, with 13 bases between. In germline, CDR1 is DFQATT, CDR2 SNEGSKA (reference sequence). CDR3 length: 14 residues.